The 2 T cell receptor beta chains below were found in one sample sequenced in a study of T cells in Graves' hyperthyroidism and ophthalmopathy. RNA transcripts yielded amplified TCR beta CDR3 regions. RT-PCR in the first round (using the HTBI primer set) targeted the TCR CDR3. TCRdb analysed the multiplex PCR reads with MiXCR anew, one entry per CDR3 protein. This table holds approximately 600,000 distinct CDR3 sequences, about 14% found once. The source material was blood. The origin of the receptors is a middle-aged woman with Graves' ophthalmopathy.

In its sample, this clonotype was seen many times. This rearrangement joins TRBV7-9 to TRBJ2-7, with TRBD2 matching 12 bases. This CDR3 is 15 amino acids long. Germline assignment: CDR1 SEHNR and CDR2 FQNEAQ (reference sequence). Unmatched junction bases numbered 6, after V lost 5 bases and J lost 4 bases. As DNA, the CDR3 is TGTGCCAGCAGCCCCAGGACTAGCGGGAATTACGAGCAGTACTTC. This gives the protein CASSPRTSGNYEQYF. Full variable domain (outside the CDR3, taken from reference TRBV7-9 and TRBJ2-7): DTGVSQNPRHKITKRGQNVTFRCDPISEHNRLYWYRQTLGQGPEFLTYFQNEAQLEKSRLLSDRFSAERPKGSFSTLEIQRTEQGDSAMYLCASSPRTSGNYEQYFGPGTRLTVT.

This clonotype was detected a few times. The chain has TRBV4-1 and TRBJ2-7; D is unresolved. V lost 0 bases, J lost 5 bases, and 14 bases lay in between. This CDR3 spans 15 amino acids. The germline V gene encodes CDR1 MGHRA and CDR2 YSYEKL. The CDR3 is CASSQEGRSLNEQYF. In nucleotides, the CDR3 is TGCGCCAGCAGCCAAGAAGGGCGTTCCCTGAACGAGCAGTACTTC.